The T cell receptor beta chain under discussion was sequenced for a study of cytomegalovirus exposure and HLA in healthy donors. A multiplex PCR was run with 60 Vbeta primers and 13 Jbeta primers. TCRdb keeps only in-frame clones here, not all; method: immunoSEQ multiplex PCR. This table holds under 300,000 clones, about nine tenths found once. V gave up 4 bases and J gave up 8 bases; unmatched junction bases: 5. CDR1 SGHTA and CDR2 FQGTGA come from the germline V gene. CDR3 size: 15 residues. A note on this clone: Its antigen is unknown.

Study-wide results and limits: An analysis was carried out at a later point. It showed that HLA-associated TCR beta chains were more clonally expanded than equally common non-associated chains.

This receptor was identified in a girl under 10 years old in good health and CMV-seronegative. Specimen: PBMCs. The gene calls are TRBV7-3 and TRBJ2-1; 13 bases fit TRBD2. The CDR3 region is CASSSGLAGMHEQFF. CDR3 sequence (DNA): TGTGCCAGCAGCTCGGGACTAGCGGGGATGCATGAGCAGTTCTTC.